These 21 T cell receptor beta chains came from one sample sequenced in a study of blood T cell repertoires in COVID-19. Sequenced by immunoSEQ multiplex PCR; TCRdb stores in-frame clones only, minus some. The sample includes around 210,000 clones, roughly 85% of them seen just once. The material sequenced was peripheral blood. The receptor source for this set is a man aged 45-65 years with COVID-19, enrolled during active disease.

The chain employs TRBV28 and TRBJ1-2, with TRBD1 identical over 7 bases. Germline values: CDR1 MDHEN, CDR2 SYDVKM. With V trimmed by 6 bases and J by 10 bases, 8 bases remained unmatched. The CDR3 is 12 amino acids. The CDR3 region is CASRQGSEDYTF. The CDR3 nucleotides read TGTGCCAGCAGACAGGGGTCCGAGGACTACACCTTC.

V usage is TRBV5-6 and J usage is TRBJ2-5, with D perhaps TRBD1 (5 bases). The CDR3 covers 14 residues. The germline gives CDR1 SGHDT, CDR2 YYEEEE. Trimming removed 9 bases from V and 3 bases from J, with 18 bases in between. The CDR3 DNA sequence: TGTGCCACCTCACCGACTGGGGCCAAAGAGACCCAGTACTTC. Encoded protein: CATSPTGAKETQYF.

This chain links TRBV28 with TRBJ2-5; 7 positions agree with TRBD2. The CDR3 is made up of 14 amino acids. V gave up 2 bases and J gave up 2 bases; unmatched junction bases: 2. Per germline, CDR1 MDHEN and CDR2 SYDVKM. CDR3 residues: CASSLTRGQETQYF. As DNA, the CDR3 is TGTGCCAGCAGTTTAACGCGGGGGCAAGAGACCCAGTACTTC.

The rearrangement joins TRBV4-2 to TRBJ2-2; 14 nucleotides match TRBD2. V shed 5 bases and J 5 bases; nucleotides not matched to a gene: 7. The CDR3 consists of 17 residues. Germline V CDR1 and CDR2: LGHNA, YNFKEQ. The CDR3 DNA sequence: TGTGCCAGCAGCTCGGGACTAGCGGGGGCAGGGACCGGGGAGCTGTTTTTT. As protein: CASSSGLAGAGTGELFF.

The J gene is TRBJ1-3, the V gene TRBV5-1; no definite D call. Germline loops: CDR1 SGHRS, CDR2 YFSETQ. Trimming took off 0 bases at V and 0 bases at J, with 13 bases between the two ends. This CDR3 region has 17 residues. CDR3 in DNA: TGCGCCAGCAGCTTGGCCTTTCCGGGGAGCTCTGGAAACACCATATATTTT. It is translated as CASSLAFPGSSGNTIYF.

The chain carries TRBV27 and TRBJ2-1, with 11 bases aligning to TRBD1. J was trimmed by 7 bases and V by 2 bases; bases with no gene match: 7. The germline V gene encodes CDR1 MNHEY and CDR2 SMNVEV (reference sequence). This CDR3 has 16 amino acids. The CDR3 coding sequence is TGTGCCAGCAGTTTACTCGGGACAGGGGGATTTAATGAGCAGTTCTTC. Amino acid sequence: CASSLLGTGGFNEQFF.

The sample holds a few counts of this clone. The genes are TRBV6-5 and TRBJ1-1, with D hard to call. The CDR3 covers 13 residues. Germline assignment: CDR1 MNHEY and CDR2 SVGAGI. Between the trimmed V and J ends, which lost 7 bases and 0 bases, there was a span of 9 bases. The CDR3 coding sequence is TGTGCCAGCATGAGGACTCTGAACACTGAAGCTTTCTTT. It yields the protein CASMRTLNTEAFF.

This clone has more than one count but fewer than ten. The chain uses TRBV28 and TRBJ2-3; tentative D call: TRBD1 (5 bases). V lost 4 bases and J lost 1, with 15 bases in between. CDR1 and CDR2 (germline): MDHEN, SYDVKM. The CDR3 runs to 16 residues. CDR3 amino acids: CASSSSGPWGTDTQYF. The CDR3 DNA reads as TGTGCCAGCAGTTCTTCAGGGCCCTGGGGCACAGATACGCAGTATTTT.

V usage is TRBV5-8 and J usage is TRBJ2-5; D is possibly TRBD2 (6 bases). Germline V CDR1 and CDR2: SGHTS, YDEGEE. V lost 9 bases, J lost 2 bases, and 17 bases lay in between. The CDR3 consists of 14 residues. The CDR3 DNA reads TGTGCCACCAACCCACGTGGGGGGCAAGAGACCCAGTACTTC. Its translation is CATNPRGGQETQYF.

The chain combines TRBV7-6 with TRBJ2-5; D call uncertain. Trimming cost V 1 base and J 5 bases, with 8 bases left between them. Germline V lookup: CDR1 SGHVS, CDR2 FNYEAQ. The CDR3 runs 13 residues. For the CDR3, the DNA is TGTGCCAGCAGCTTAGAGAGCTTGGAGACCCAGTACTTC. This codes for CASSLESLETQYF.

The chain joins TRBV4-3 to TRBJ2-2, with 7 bases that match TRBD2. The CDR3 has 18 residues. Germline CDR1 reads LGHNA; CDR2 reads YSLEER. J was trimmed by 0 bases and V by 0 bases; bases with no gene match: 7. The CDR3 coding sequence is TGCGCCAGCAGCCAAGACCTGGGTAGCGGGCCGAACACCGGGGAGCTGTTTTTT. Translating gives CASSQDLGSGPNTGELFF.

This clone came up a few times. J is TRBJ2-3 and V is TRBV24-1; 9 positions match TRBD1. Germline CDR1 is KGHDR and CDR2 is SFDVKD. Trimming took 5 bases from V and 0 from J; bases not matched to a gene: 2. The CDR3 covers 15 residues. The CDR3 DNA reads TGTGCCACCAGTGCCGGGACAGGGAGCACAGATACGCAGTATTTT. The encoded protein is CATSAGTGSTDTQYF.

The V call is TRBV11-1, the J call TRBJ1-1; D ambiguous. Germline values: CDR1 SGHAT, CDR2 FQDESV (reference sequence). V gave up 0 bases and J gave up 8 bases, with 10 bases separating them. The CDR3 has 13 amino acids. The CDR3 DNA follows: TGTGCCAGCAGCTTAGCCCCTTCCCAGGAAGCTTTCTTT. Amino acids: CASSLAPSQEAFF.

The CDR3 DNA sequence: TGTGCCAGTAGTCAGGGGGTCCCCATAGATGAGCAGTTCTTC. It encodes CASSQGVPIDEQFF. The chain carries TRBV19 and TRBJ2-1; 7 positions agree with TRBD1. Looked up from germline, CDR1 is LNHDA and CDR2 is SQIVND (reference sequence). The CDR3 spans 14 residues. V lost 5 bases and J lost 8; bases outside the gene matches: 9.

The rearrangement uses TRBV7-9 and TRBJ1-2; the D is unclear. This CDR3 contains 14 residues. V was cut by 5 bases and J by 3 bases, with 13 bases left in between. Germline V gene data show CDR1 as SEHNR and CDR2 as FQNEAQ (reference sequence). The CDR3 here is CASSPRPIHYGYTF. The CDR3 DNA reads TGTGCCAGCAGCCCTAGGCCGATACACTATGGCTACACCTTC.

This chain uses TRBV5-6 with TRBJ1-3, with 8 bases fitting TRBD1. Unmatched junction bases numbered 4, after V lost 4 bases and J lost 1 base. CDR3 length: 15 amino acids. Looked up from germline, CDR1 is SGHDT and CDR2 is YYEEEE. CDR3 amino acids: CASSRTGSSGNTIYF. DNA of the CDR3: TGTGCCAGCAGCCGGACAGGGTCGTCTGGAAACACCATATATTTT.

The rearrangement uses TRBV7-9 and TRBJ2-7; TRBD1 agrees at 9 bases. The V segment lost 4 bases and the J segment 1 base; nucleotides outside the gene matches: 8. The CDR3 consists of 16 residues. Germline V CDR1 and CDR2: SEHNR, FQNEAQ (reference sequence). CDR3 coding DNA: TGTGCCAGCAGCTCATCCGGGACAGGGTCGTCCTACGAGCAGTACTTC. Translation gives CASSSSGTGSSYEQYF. Based on the CDR3 plus reference TRBV7-9 and TRBJ2-7, the full variable domain is DTGVSQNPRHKITKRGQNVTFRCDPISEHNRLYWYRQTLGQGPEFLTYFQNEAQLEKSRLLSDRFSAERPKGSFSTLEIQRTEQGDSAMYLCASSSSGTGSSYEQYFGPGTRLTVT.

The chain combines TRBV4-1 with TRBJ2-5; TRBD2 aligns across 14 bases. Germline values: CDR1 MGHRA, CDR2 YSYEKL. V shed 3 bases, J shed 0 bases, and the junction held 12 bases outside the gene matches. The CDR3 is 20 residues long. CDR3 amino acids: CASSHLRPGLAGAYQETQYF. The DNA of the CDR3 is TGCGCCAGCAGCCACCTCCGTCCGGGACTAGCGGGGGCGTACCAAGAGACCCAGTACTTC.

The chain couples TRBV6-2 or TRBV6-3 to TRBJ2-6, with 7 bases aligning to TRBD2. Germline V gives CDR1 MNHEY, CDR2 SVGEGT. V was pared by 0 bases and J by 2 bases, with 7 bases of the junction left unmatched. The CDR3 contains 18 residues. The CDR3 nucleotides read TGTGCCAGCAGTTACTCCGGGGGGTTGGGGCCTGGGGCCAACGTCCTGACTTTC. Translated, it gives CASSYSGGLGPGANVLTF.

The chain combines TRBV7-9 with TRBJ2-2; 7 bases agree with TRBD1. V gave up 5 bases and J gave up 3 bases; unmatched junction bases: 18. Germline CDR1 reads SEHNR; CDR2 reads FQNEAQ (reference sequence). CDR3 length: 19 amino acids. The CDR3 loop is CASSGPTGLLGRHTGELFF. DNA of the CDR3: TGTGCCAGCAGCGGACCGACAGGGTTGTTAGGCAGGCACACCGGGGAGCTGTTTTTT.

CDR3 nucleotide sequence: TGCAGCGTTGAGTCCCGGGACAGGGTATACAATGAGCAGTTCTTC. This codes for CSVESRDRVYNEQFF. The chain has TRBV29-1 and TRBJ2-1; 9 positions agree with TRBD1. Germline loops: CDR1 SQVTM, CDR2 ANQGSEA. The CDR3 is 15 residues long. V shed 3 bases, J shed 4 bases, and the junction held 7 bases outside the gene matches.